The 17 T cell receptor beta chains below all came from one sample that was sequenced in a study of human T cells and chemical hapten exposure. One entry per CDR3 protein, called by TCRdb with MiXCR from the RACE reads. The sample records a few hundred thousand distinct CDR3 sequences, 5.5% being singletons. Time point specified: pre-sensitization, week 0. Specified treatment: therapeutic diphenylcyclopropenone sensitization with weekly scalp DPC. Sequenced here: whole blood, sampled in connection with sensitization to the hapten diphenylcyclopropenone (DPC). The receptor source for this set is a woman in her late teens or twenties with alopecia areata. Some clones in this sample may be carry-over from other donors' samples.

The chain joins TRBV6-1 to TRBJ1-1; a weak D match, TRBD1 (6 bases). Per germline, CDR1 MNHNS and CDR2 SASEGT. V lost 0 bases and J 5 bases, leaving 16 bases between the germline ends. The CDR3 loop spans 16 amino acids. CDR3 in DNA: TGTGCCAGCAGTGAAGCGCGTCTGCAAAGGGGGACTGAAGCTTTCTTT. Translation gives CASSEARLQRGTEAFF.

This clonotype was counted ten times or more. This rearrangement joins TRBV28 to TRBJ2-7, with D perhaps given as TRBD1 or TRBD2 (5 bases each). Trimming removed 6 bases from V and 4 bases from J, with 16 bases in between. CDR1 MDHEN and CDR2 SYDVKM come from the germline V gene. This CDR3 has 14 residues. The CDR3 DNA follows: TGTGCCAGCAGGGGCCCCGGGACCAGTTACGAGCAGTACTTC. Its protein is CASRGPGTSYEQYF. The variable domain in full, completed from reference TRBV28 and TRBJ2-7, reads DVKVTQSSRYLVKRTGEKVFLECVQDMDHENMFWYRQDPGLGLRLIYFSYDVKMKEKGDIPEGYSVSREKKERFSLILESASTNQTSMYLCASRGPGTSYEQYFGPGTRLTVT.

The V call is TRBV4-3, the J call TRBJ2-3; TRBD2 is a possible D gene (6 bases). Germline values: CDR1 LGHNA, CDR2 YSLEER. The V gene lost 1 base and the J gene lost 4 bases, with 18 bases spanning the gap. The length of the CDR3 is 17 residues. The DNA of the CDR3 is TGCGCCAGCAGCCAAGGATTTGGCGGGGACCCATCAGATACGCAGTATTTT. Translating it yields CASSQGFGGDPSDTQYF.

The table lists this clonotype with many counts. The gene calls are TRBV28 and TRBJ2-6; 10 nucleotides match TRBD1. In germline, CDR1 is MDHEN, CDR2 SYDVKM. The CDR3 length is 16 residues. Germline trimming cut 8 bases from V and 0 bases from J; bases unmatched to any gene: 4. DNA of the CDR3: TGTGCCAGCCGAGGACAGGGGGGCTCTGGGGCCAACGTCCTGACTTTC. This encodes CASRGQGGSGANVLTF.

This clonotype was detected a few times. CDR3 in amino acids: CASCAQGTVKNSPLHF. DNA for the CDR3: TGTGCCAGCTGCGCCCAAGGGACAGTGAAAAATTCACCCCTCCACTTT. The J gene is TRBJ1-6, the V gene TRBV2, with 7 bases lining up with TRBD1. The CDR3 is 16 residues long. V gave up 8 bases and J gave up 7 bases; unmatched junction bases: 14. Germline V gene data show CDR1 as SNHLY and CDR2 as FYNNEI.

Ten or more counts support this clonotype. V usage is TRBV3-1 and J usage is TRBJ2-2; no reliable D call. V dropped 5 bases and J dropped 1 base, with 2 bases sitting between them. This CDR3 is built from 12 residues. CDR1 and CDR2 from the germline V gene are LGHDT and YNNKEL (reference sequence). CDR3 coding DNA: TGTGCCAGCAGCTTGAACACCGGGGAGCTGTTTTTT. It codes for CASSLNTGELFF.

DNA for the CDR3: TGTGCCAGCAGCGTAGGCGGGGGCGCGGCCAAAAACATTCAGTACTTC. It codes for CASSVGGGAAKNIQYF. The chain employs TRBV9 and TRBJ2-4; possible D gene TRBD2, 7 bases. Trimming took off 0 bases at V and 1 base at J, with 11 bases between the two ends. The CDR3 length is 16 residues. Germline CDR1 reads SGDLS; CDR2 reads YYNGEE.

This clonotype turned up a few times. The genes are TRBV6-2 or TRBV6-3 and TRBJ2-3; no reliable D call. Germline lookup yields CDR1 MNHEY and CDR2 SVGEGT. The CDR3 covers 14 residues. Trimming took off 2 bases at V and 2 bases at J, with 8 bases between the two ends. CDR3 coding DNA: TGTGCCAGCAGTTACCAGTCGGCCACAGATACGCAGTATTTT. It codes for CASSYQSATDTQYF.

This clonotype was recorded many times. CDR3 amino acids: CASGMGGAEAFF. CDR3 nucleotide sequence: TGTGCCAGCGGGATGGGGGGGGCTGAAGCTTTCTTT. The chain uses TRBV6-5 and TRBJ1-1; TRBD1 is a possible D gene (5 bases). From germline, CDR1 is MNHEY and CDR2 SVGAGI. V lost 8 bases and J lost 6, with 13 bases in between. The CDR3 is 12 residues long.

In this sample, this clonotype turned up many times. The chain employs TRBV28 and TRBJ2-7; D tentatively reads TRBD1 or TRBD2 (5 bases each). The CDR3 length is 14 residues. Per the germline V gene, CDR1 is MDHEN and CDR2 is SYDVKM. Trimming removed 8 bases at V and 1 base at J, with 15 bases between. The CDR3 loop reads CASSNGGRSYEQYF. CDR3 DNA sequence: TGTGCCAGCTCGAATGGGGGTAGGTCCTACGAGCAGTACTTC.

This clonotype was detected only a few times. The CDR3 sequence is CASSQPRQGIAKNIQYF. Here the CDR3 DNA reads TGCGCCAGCAGCCAACCAAGACAGGGGATAGCCAAAAACATTCAGTACTTC. The rearrangement uses TRBV4-1 and TRBJ2-4; 8 nucleotides line up with TRBD1. Germline CDR1 reads MGHRA; CDR2 reads YSYEKL. Trimming removed 2 bases from V and 0 bases from J; junction bases left unmatched: 6. This CDR3 spans 17 amino acids.

J is TRBJ2-7 and V is TRBV6-2 or TRBV6-3; D may be TRBD1 (5 bases). V gave up 5 bases and J gave up 3 bases, with 8 bases separating them. The CDR3 is made up of 12 amino acids. From germline, CDR1 is MNHEY and CDR2 SVGEGT. CDR3 DNA: TGTGCCAGCAGTCGCAGGGTCTACGAGCAGTACTTC. It specifies CASSRRVYEQYF.

This clonotype occurred many times. This sequence joins TRBV6-5 and TRBJ2-5, with unresolved D. The CDR3 loop spans 16 amino acids. V was clipped by 0 bases and J by 5 bases, with 16 bases between them. Germline CDR1 MNHEY, CDR2 SVGAGI. The CDR3 sequence is CASSYSSGLSGETQYF. The DNA of the CDR3 is TGTGCCAGCAGTTACTCGTCCGGGTTAAGTGGGGAGACCCAGTACTTC.

In this sample, this clonotype turned up many times. This chain joins TRBV7-2 and TRBJ2-3; 12 bases are a match to TRBD2. With V trimmed by 5 bases and J by 6 bases, 6 bases remained unmatched. Germline values: CDR1 SGHTA, CDR2 FQGNSA. The CDR3 is 15 amino acids. CDR3 sequence (DNA): TGTGCCAGCAGCCGCAAGGGGACTAGCGGGGATACGCAGTATTTT. It yields the protein CASSRKGTSGDTQYF.

V gene TRBV2 combines with J gene TRBJ2-5; D remains unclear. V shed 3 bases and J shed 4 bases, with 6 bases lying between them. The CDR3 length is 12 residues. The germline V gene has CDR1 SNHLY and CDR2 FYNNEI. CDR3 protein: CASSDPTETQYF. CDR3 coding DNA: TGTGCCAGCAGTGACCCTACAGAGACCCAGTACTTC.

Ten or more counts support this clonotype. The genes are TRBV4-1 and TRBJ2-7, with D perhaps being TRBD1 or TRBD2 (5 bases each). The CDR3 extends over 18 amino acids. V was cut by 0 bases and J by 2 bases, with 20 bases left in between. Germline CDR1 reads MGHRA; CDR2 reads YSYEKL. CDR3 loop: CASSQEVRVRDGTYEQYF. For the CDR3, the DNA is TGCGCCAGCAGCCAAGAGGTGCGAGTAAGGGACGGAACCTACGAGCAGTACTTC.

The chain has TRBV6-5 and TRBJ2-1, with 9 bases matching TRBD2. The germline V gene encodes CDR1 MNHEY and CDR2 SVGAGI. CDR3 size: 14 residues. J lost 8 bases, V lost 5 bases, and 7 bases had no gene match. In DNA form, the CDR3 reads TGTGCCAGCAGTGATCCGGGACTAGCATATGAGCAGTTCTTC. Amino acids: CASSDPGLAYEQFF.